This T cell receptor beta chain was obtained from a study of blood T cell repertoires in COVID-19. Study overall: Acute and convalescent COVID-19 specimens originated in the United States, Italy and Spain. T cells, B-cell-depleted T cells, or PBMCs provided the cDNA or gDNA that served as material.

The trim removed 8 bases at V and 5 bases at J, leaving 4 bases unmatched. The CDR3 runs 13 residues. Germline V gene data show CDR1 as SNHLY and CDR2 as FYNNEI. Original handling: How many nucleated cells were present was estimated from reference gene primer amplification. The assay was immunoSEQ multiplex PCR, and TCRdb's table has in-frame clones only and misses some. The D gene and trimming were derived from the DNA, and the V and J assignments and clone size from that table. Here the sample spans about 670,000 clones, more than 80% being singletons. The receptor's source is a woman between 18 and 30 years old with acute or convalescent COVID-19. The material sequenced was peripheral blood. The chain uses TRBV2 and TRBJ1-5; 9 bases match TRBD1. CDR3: CASGTGKDQPQHF. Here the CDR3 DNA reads TGTGCCAGCGGGACAGGGAAGGATCAGCCCCAGCATTTT.